The subject of this entry is one T cell receptor beta chain. The table lists this clone with a count of one. It lacks a known antigen. No much larger clone is present one base from it, and per-base qualities are unavailable. The receptor library was made with the immunoSEQ multiplex PCR assay. TCRdb's version of the immuneACCESS table is confined to in-frame rearrangements and falls short of the full clone set. An unresolved V gene accounts for under half of the shortfall where checked; the remainder is of unknown origin. The sample table records around 150,000 clones; roughly 94% of these occur just once. The leading ten clones occupy 12% to 15% of the sample. Taken from cysteine to phenylalanine, the CDR3 has 16 residues. Only the CDR3 DNA is retained, 48 bases long and in frame from the first base. V loses 4 bases at its end and J loses 0 bases; junction bases beyond the gene matches: 7. CDR1 and CDR2 (SGHRS, YFSETQ) derive from the germline V gene.

The source of the sample is a study of control samples from healthy donors and cancer patients (TCRdb year 2020). This receptor was identified in a man in his sixties with colorectal cancer. The source material was PBMCs. The chain is made from TRBV5-1 and TRBJ2-1; 7 of the junction bases match TRBD1. Here the CDR3 is given as CASSTGTESSYNEQFF. The nucleotide sequence reads TGCGCCAGCAGCACCGGGACAGAGAGCTCCTACAATGAGCAGTTCTTC.